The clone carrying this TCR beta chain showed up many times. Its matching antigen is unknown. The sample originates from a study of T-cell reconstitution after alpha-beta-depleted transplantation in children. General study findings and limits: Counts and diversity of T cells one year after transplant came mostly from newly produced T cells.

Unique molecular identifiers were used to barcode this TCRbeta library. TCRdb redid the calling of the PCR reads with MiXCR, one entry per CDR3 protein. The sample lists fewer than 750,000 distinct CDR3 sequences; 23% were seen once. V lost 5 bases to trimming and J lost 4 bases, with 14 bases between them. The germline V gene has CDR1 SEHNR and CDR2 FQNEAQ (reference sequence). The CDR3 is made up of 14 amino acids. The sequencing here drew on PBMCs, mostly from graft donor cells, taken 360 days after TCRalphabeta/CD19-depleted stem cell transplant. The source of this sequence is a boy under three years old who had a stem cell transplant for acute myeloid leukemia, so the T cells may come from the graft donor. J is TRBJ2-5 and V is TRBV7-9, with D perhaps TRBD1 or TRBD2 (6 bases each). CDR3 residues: CASSGQGRRETQYF. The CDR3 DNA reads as TGTGCCAGCAGCGGTCAGGGGAGGCGAGAGACCCAGTACTTC.